These T cell receptor beta chains were read from a single sample in a study of identical twins. TCRdb itself ran the 5' RACE reads through MiXCR, one entry per CDR3 protein. Here the sample spans under 250,000 distinct CDR3 sequences, 7.5% being singletons. These data were likewise used in another study, on yellow fever vaccine responses in identical twins.

The sequenced sample was CD8+ T cells sorted from blood. These receptor sequences come from a woman in her late teens or twenties in good health. CDR3s include the opening cysteine and the closing phenylalanine or tryptophan. The order of the fields is CDR3 DNA, CDR3 protein, J gene, clone size, V gene, D gene. A D gene is named only where the DNA matches it firmly. Clone size is shown for a subset of rows, as once, few, many or a class of expanded clone.

cdr3_nt: TGTGCCAGCAGCCCCCGGGAGAACTCTGGGGCCAACGTCCTGACTTTC; cdr3_aa: CASSPRENSGANVLTF; j_call: TRBJ2-6; clone_size: -; v_call: TRBV7-8; d_call: -
cdr3_nt: TGTGCCAGCAGTGAGTCGGACAACAATGAGCAGTTCTTC; cdr3_aa: CASSESDNNEQFF; j_call: TRBJ2-1; clone_size: many; v_call: TRBV6-4; d_call: -
cdr3_nt: TGTACCAGCTCAACCTCCAGGGGACGGAAGGGTTCCTACAATGAGCAGTTCTTC; cdr3_aa: CTSSTSRGRKGSYNEQFF; j_call: TRBJ2-1; clone_size: -; v_call: TRBV2; d_call: -
cdr3_nt: TGCAGTGCTATCCCTAGCGGGAGGGCCGTTCGTTACGAGCAGTACTTC; cdr3_aa: CSAIPSGRAVRYEQYF; j_call: TRBJ2-7; clone_size: -; v_call: TRBV20-1; d_call: TRBD2
cdr3_nt: TGTGCCAGCAGCCCCCGGGATGGGACTGAAGCTTTCTTT; cdr3_aa: CASSPRDGTEAFF; j_call: TRBJ1-1; clone_size: -; v_call: TRBV7-9; d_call: -
cdr3_nt: TGTGCCAGCAGCTTAGAAGGGACTAACCCCCAAGAGACCCAGTACTTC; cdr3_aa: CASSLEGTNPQETQYF; j_call: TRBJ2-5; clone_size: -; v_call: TRBV13; d_call: TRBD2
cdr3_nt: TGTGCCAGCAGCCCTGGTATCGGGACTAGCTTATACGAGCAGTACTTC; cdr3_aa: CASSPGIGTSLYEQYF; j_call: TRBJ2-7; clone_size: few; v_call: TRBV13; d_call: TRBD2
cdr3_nt: TGTGCCAGCAGTTTAGGGGGGGCTAATCAGCCCCAGCATTTT; cdr3_aa: CASSLGGANQPQHF; j_call: TRBJ1-5; clone_size: many; v_call: TRBV27; d_call: -
cdr3_nt: TGTGCCAGCAGCACAACGGGACAGGGGAGCTCTGGGGCCAACGTCCTGACTTTC; cdr3_aa: CASSTTGQGSSGANVLTF; j_call: TRBJ2-6; clone_size: -; v_call: TRBV7-9; d_call: TRBD1
cdr3_nt: TGTGCCAGCAGCGGTCCACGACAGCTCGAGCAGTACTTC; cdr3_aa: CASSGPRQLEQYF; j_call: TRBJ2-7; clone_size: -; v_call: TRBV9; d_call: -
cdr3_nt: TGCGCCAGCAGCTTCCATCCAGGAAGCAATCAGCCCCAGCATTTT; cdr3_aa: CASSFHPGSNQPQHF; j_call: TRBJ1-5; clone_size: many; v_call: TRBV5-1; d_call: -
cdr3_nt: TGTGCCAGCAGTTTCCGGCGGGACGGCACAGATACGCAGTATTTT; cdr3_aa: CASSFRRDGTDTQYF; j_call: TRBJ2-3; clone_size: -; v_call: TRBV27; d_call: -
cdr3_nt: TGTGCCAGCAGCCAAGATTCAGTTCTCTACGCCAAAAACATTCAGTACTTC; cdr3_aa: CASSQDSVLYAKNIQYF; j_call: TRBJ2-4; clone_size: few; v_call: TRBV14; d_call: -
cdr3_nt: TGTGCCAGCAGTTTCGTAGCGAGTAGTTCCAATCCTAGCTCCTACAATGAGCAGTTCTTC; cdr3_aa: CASSFVASSSNPSSYNEQFF; j_call: TRBJ2-1; clone_size: few; v_call: TRBV27; d_call: -
cdr3_nt: TGTGCCAGCAGCGTGCCCCGTACCGGGGAGCTGTTTTTT; cdr3_aa: CASSVPRTGELFF; j_call: TRBJ2-2; clone_size: many; v_call: TRBV9; d_call: -
cdr3_nt: TGCAGCGTTGGGGGGGCAGGGAGCACAGATACGCAGTATTTT; cdr3_aa: CSVGGAGSTDTQYF; j_call: TRBJ2-3; clone_size: -; v_call: TRBV29-1; d_call: -
cdr3_nt: TGTGCCAGCAGCTCCCAAGGGGAGACCCAGTACTTC; cdr3_aa: CASSSQGETQYF; j_call: TRBJ2-5; clone_size: few; v_call: TRBV9; d_call: -
cdr3_nt: TGCAGCGTTGAAAGGGGGGGCTATGGCTACACCTTC; cdr3_aa: CSVERGGYGYTF; j_call: TRBJ1-2; clone_size: few; v_call: TRBV29-1; d_call: -
cdr3_nt: TGTGCCAGCAGCTTAGCGTCGGTAGCGGGAGGATTTGGGGAGTTCTTC; cdr3_aa: CASSLASVAGGFGEFF; j_call: TRBJ2-1; clone_size: few; v_call: TRBV7-9; d_call: TRBD2
cdr3_nt: TGTGCCAGCAGCCAAGATCCGGGGTCTGAGCAGTTCTTC; cdr3_aa: CASSQDPGSEQFF; j_call: TRBJ2-1; clone_size: many; v_call: TRBV4-2; d_call: -
cdr3_nt: TGTGCCAGCGGCGGGGGGCGATGGGTCCATGAGCAGTTCTTC; cdr3_aa: CASGGGRWVHEQFF; j_call: TRBJ2-1; clone_size: few; v_call: TRBV7-8; d_call: TRBD2
cdr3_nt: TGTGCCAGCAGTTTCCGGGTGCGTGAGCAGTTCTTC; cdr3_aa: CASSFRVREQFF; j_call: TRBJ2-1; clone_size: -; v_call: TRBV12-3/TRBV12-4; d_call: -
cdr3_nt: TGCAGCGTTGCCGTAGAGACAGGGTGGGAAGCTTTCTTT; cdr3_aa: CSVAVETGWEAFF; j_call: TRBJ1-1; clone_size: many; v_call: TRBV29-1; d_call: TRBD1
cdr3_nt: TGTGCCAGCTCGCCGGCATCAGGAGTGTTGGGCAATGAGCAGTTCTTC; cdr3_aa: CASSPASGVLGNEQFF; j_call: TRBJ2-1; clone_size: -; v_call: TRBV18; d_call: -
cdr3_nt: TGTGCCAGCAGCTCCTTTAGTAAGGGGGCTTGGGATGAGCAGTTCTTC; cdr3_aa: CASSSFSKGAWDEQFF; j_call: TRBJ2-1; clone_size: many; v_call: TRBV7-9; d_call: TRBD1
cdr3_nt: TGTGCCAGCAGCTTAGACGGGGTAGCGGAGCCCAGTTTCACCCAGTACTTC; cdr3_aa: CASSLDGVAEPSFTQYF; j_call: TRBJ2-5; clone_size: -; v_call: TRBV7-6; d_call: -
cdr3_nt: TGTGCCGCGGGGCAGGGGAGCTCCTACAATGAGCAGTTCTTC; cdr3_aa: CAAGQGSSYNEQFF; j_call: TRBJ2-1; clone_size: -; v_call: TRBV5-4; d_call: -
cdr3_nt: TGCAGCGCCGAGACTGGGGCAAAGGAGCAGTTCTTC; cdr3_aa: CSAETGAKEQFF; j_call: TRBJ2-1; clone_size: many; v_call: TRBV29-1; d_call: -
cdr3_nt: TGTGCCAGCAGCTTAAGACCCAGCGGGGGCCAATACAATGAGCAGTTCTTC; cdr3_aa: CASSLRPSGGQYNEQFF; j_call: TRBJ2-1; clone_size: many; v_call: TRBV7-8; d_call: TRBD2
cdr3_nt: TGCGCCAGCAGCCAACGAAGAGGGTCCGGTCAGCCCCAGCATTTT; cdr3_aa: CASSQRRGSGQPQHF; j_call: TRBJ1-5; clone_size: many; v_call: TRBV4-1; d_call: -
cdr3_nt: TGCAGTGCTAGGGATGTCGGGCCCTATGGCTACACCTTC; cdr3_aa: CSARDVGPYGYTF; j_call: TRBJ1-2; clone_size: many; v_call: TRBV20-1; d_call: -
cdr3_nt: TGCGCCAGCAGCCAGACGCTGCGGGGTGACAATGAGCAGTTCTTC; cdr3_aa: CASSQTLRGDNEQFF; j_call: TRBJ2-1; clone_size: -; v_call: TRBV4-1; d_call: -
cdr3_nt: TGCGCCAGCAGCTCGCGGGGTGGGGTTTACAATGAGCAGTTCTTC; cdr3_aa: CASSSRGGVYNEQFF; j_call: TRBJ2-1; clone_size: many; v_call: TRBV5-1; d_call: -
cdr3_nt: TGTGCCAGCAGCAATAACGAATTTACAGGGCCTGAAGCTTTCTTT; cdr3_aa: CASSNNEFTGPEAFF; j_call: TRBJ1-1; clone_size: -; v_call: TRBV13; d_call: -
cdr3_nt: TGTGCCAGCAGTGACTCGAAAGGTGTCAGGTGGGCTGGAAACACCATATATTTT; cdr3_aa: CASSDSKGVRWAGNTIYF; j_call: TRBJ1-3; clone_size: -; v_call: TRBV6-4; d_call: -
cdr3_nt: TGTGCCAGCAGCTCGCTAGCGGGAAGGGAGACCCAGTACTTC; cdr3_aa: CASSSLAGRETQYF; j_call: TRBJ2-5; clone_size: few; v_call: TRBV11-2; d_call: TRBD2
cdr3_nt: TGTGCCAGCAGTGAAATTACAGGGGGAAGCACAGATACGCAGTATTTT; cdr3_aa: CASSEITGGSTDTQYF; j_call: TRBJ2-3; clone_size: many; v_call: TRBV6-4; d_call: TRBD1
cdr3_nt: TGTGCCAGCATCCCAAATGACACTACCGGCCGCTGGTCTGATGAGCAGTTCTTC; cdr3_aa: CASIPNDTTGRWSDEQFF; j_call: TRBJ2-1; clone_size: -; v_call: TRBV11-2; d_call: -
cdr3_nt: TGTGCCATCAGTGAGCCGGAGGACAACACCGGGGAGCTGTTTTTT; cdr3_aa: CAISEPEDNTGELFF; j_call: TRBJ2-2; clone_size: many; v_call: TRBV10-3; d_call: -